One sample yielded the 32 T cell receptor beta chains listed below, sequenced in a study of CD8+ T cells in alopecia areata. RNA extraction and reverse transcription yielded cDNA as sequencing template. Measured with immunoSEQ multiplex PCR; TCRdb has only the in-frame clones, and not every one. The sample holds almost 35,000 clones, approximately 58% seen once. The sequencing input was NKG2D-high CD8+ T cells sorted from blood. The receptors stem from a human donor with alopecia areata.

The genes are TRBV28 and TRBJ2-7; D is ambiguous. Per the germline V gene, CDR1 is MDHEN and CDR2 is SYDVKM. Trimming removed 6 bases at V and 4 bases at J, with 10 bases between. This CDR3 has 12 residues. CDR3 sequence: CASRASAYEQYF. CDR3 nucleotide sequence: TGTGCCAGCAGGGCCTCGGCTTACGAGCAGTACTTC.

This chain joins TRBV7-9 and TRBJ2-3; D gene unclear. The CDR3 sequence is 14 residues long. Trimming removed 0 bases from V and 0 bases from J, with 4 bases in between. Germline assignment: CDR1 SEHNR and CDR2 FQNEAQ (reference sequence). This CDR3 is CASSLAASTDTQYF. Here the CDR3 DNA reads TGTGCCAGCAGCTTAGCCGCGAGCACAGATACGCAGTATTTT.

V and J are TRBV5-1 and TRBJ2-7, with D possibly being TRBD2 (5 bases). Germline values: CDR1 SGHRS, CDR2 YFSETQ. This CDR3 has 15 amino acids. V was cut by 0 bases and J by 0 bases, with 10 bases left in between. The CDR3 coding sequence is TGCGCCAGCAGCTTGGACGGAGGAAGCTCCTACGAGCAGTACTTC. This codes for CASSLDGGSSYEQYF.

This clone was seen a handful of times. J is TRBJ1-2 and V is TRBV7-9; 7 bases fit TRBD1. Germline-derived CDR1 and CDR2 are SEHNR and FQNEAQ (reference sequence). Unmatched junction bases numbered 7, after V lost 5 bases and J lost 4 bases. The CDR3 sequence is 14 residues long. CDR3 in DNA: TGTGCCAGCAGCCACATGACAGGGAGCTATGGCTACACCTTC. Its protein is CASSHMTGSYGYTF.

This clone was detected only once. J is TRBJ1-2 and V is TRBV6-5; 10 bases agree with TRBD1. Germline CDR1 is MNHEY and CDR2 is SVGAGI. The V segment lost 4 bases and the J segment 6 bases; nucleotides outside the gene matches: 5. The CDR3 spans 14 residues. CDR3 nucleotide sequence: TGTGCCAGCAGTTCCCCGGACAGGGGGAATGGCTACACCTTC. Its translation is CASSSPDRGNGYTF.

This clone was seen more than once but under ten times. This chain links TRBV29-1 with TRBJ1-2, with TRBD1 identical over 11 bases. Germline CDR1 reads SQVTM; CDR2 reads ANQGSEA. V lost 6 bases and J lost 8; bases outside the gene matches: 8. The CDR3 runs 13 residues. Here the CDR3 DNA reads TGCAGCGTACGGACAGGGGGCCCTAGGGGCTACACCTTC. It translates to CSVRTGGPRGYTF.

This chain connects TRBV7-9 to TRBJ2-5; a possible D gene is TRBD2 (5 bases). Trimming left V 2 bases short and J 2 bases short, with 9 bases between. Germline V gene lookup returns CDR1 SEHNR and CDR2 FQNEAQ (reference sequence). This CDR3 has 14 residues. The CDR3 DNA sequence: TGTGCCAGCAGCTTACCAGCGGCTCAAGAGACCCAGTACTTC. Its translation: CASSLPAAQETQYF.

In its sample, this clone was seen a few times. This rearrangement joins TRBV13 to TRBJ2-7; D possibly corresponds to TRBD1 (6 bases). The V gene lost 6 bases and the J gene lost 6 bases, with 15 bases spanning the gap. CDR1 PRHDT and CDR2 FYEKMQ come from the germline V gene (reference sequence). The CDR3 spans 13 residues. The CDR3 protein is CASRNTGYREQYF. Written as DNA, the CDR3 is TGTGCCAGCAGAAACACAGGGTACCGCGAGCAGTACTTC.

The chain uses TRBV4-1 and TRBJ1-1, with D perhaps matching TRBD1 (6 bases). The CDR3 consists of 16 residues. Trimming took off 0 bases at V and 1 base at J, with 12 bases between the two ends. Germline V gene sequence: CDR1 MGHRA, CDR2 YSYEKL. CDR3 in amino acids: CASSQDLRGPNTEAFF. CDR3 DNA sequence: TGCGCCAGCAGCCAAGATCTCAGGGGACCGAACACTGAAGCTTTCTTT.

This clone was observed a single time. This sequence joins TRBV5-1 and TRBJ2-7, with D possibly being TRBD2 (5 bases). V lost 0 bases and J 0 bases, leaving 16 bases between the germline ends. CDR1 SGHRS and CDR2 YFSETQ come from the germline V gene. The CDR3 is 17 amino acids. The CDR3 protein is CASSLGPGSRSSYEQYF. CDR3 nucleotide sequence: TGCGCCAGCAGCTTGGGGCCGGGGAGTAGAAGCTCCTACGAGCAGTACTTC.

This clone has only a few counts. The chain uses TRBV7-9 and TRBJ2-7; TRBD2 aligns across 8 bases. The CDR3 is 15 amino acids. The junction had 8 bases not matched to a gene; V was cut back by 5 bases and J by 2 bases. Germline CDR1 SEHNR, CDR2 FQNEAQ (reference sequence). The CDR3 is CASSKLADYTYEQYF. The CDR3 DNA sequence: TGTGCCAGCAGCAAACTAGCGGACTACACCTACGAGCAGTACTTC.

This clone was counted only a few times. The chain uses TRBV19 and TRBJ1-5, with unresolved D. CDR1 and CDR2 (germline): LNHDA, SQIVND (reference sequence). V was clipped by 7 bases and J by 8 bases, with 15 bases between them. The CDR3 length is 13 residues. The CDR3 loop reads CASTSGWPKPQHF. The CDR3 coding sequence is TGTGCCAGTACCTCCGGGTGGCCCAAGCCCCAGCATTTT.

This clone is a singleton in its sample. The chain couples TRBV7-3 to TRBJ2-1; TRBD1 aligns across 7 bases. V trimming: 2 bases; J trimming: 3 bases; junction bases outside the gene matches: 7. The CDR3 has 16 residues. Per the germline V gene, CDR1 is SGHTA and CDR2 is FQGTGA. CDR3 residues: CASSLEGQPNYNEQFF. The CDR3 DNA reads TGTGCCAGCAGCTTAGAGGGACAGCCCAACTACAATGAGCAGTTCTTC.

The chain links TRBV4-2 to TRBJ2-2; D is perhaps TRBD2 (5 bases). Germline values: CDR1 LGHNA, CDR2 YNFKEQ. The CDR3 has 17 amino acids. Trimming pared 0 bases from V and 4 bases from J, leaving 15 bases between. The CDR3 DNA sequence: TGTGCCAGCAGCCAAGACTCGCATAGTGCGGGCACCGGGGAGCTGTTTTTT. It encodes CASSQDSHSAGTGELFF.

Many counts were recorded for this clone. The V gene is TRBV10-3, the J gene TRBJ2-5; perhaps TRBD2 as D (6 bases). The CDR3 consists of 11 residues. Trimming left V 8 bases short and J 9 bases short, with 13 bases between. Per the germline V gene, CDR1 is ENHRY and CDR2 is SYGVKD. CDR3 nucleotides: TGTGCCATCGGGACTCGGTGGCCCCAGTACTTC. Translation gives CAIGTRWPQYF.

The genes are TRBV6-5 and TRBJ1-2; no clear D gene. The CDR3 runs 15 residues. Germline V gives CDR1 MNHEY, CDR2 SVGAGI. V was trimmed by 0 bases and J by 2 bases, leaving 10 bases between them. CDR3: CASSYSRRSNYGYTF. In nucleotides, the CDR3 is TGTGCCAGCAGTTACTCGCGCCGGTCCAACTATGGCTACACCTTC.

The V and J genes are TRBV4-3 and TRBJ1-3; D remains unclear. Germline CDR1 and CDR2: LGHNA and YSLEER. The V and J ends lost 0 bases and 0 bases respectively, with 6 bases between them. CDR3 length: 15 amino acids. CDR3 region: CASSQDTGSGNTIYF. In nucleotides, the CDR3 is TGCGCCAGCAGCCAAGATACGGGCTCTGGAAACACCATATATTTT.

This clone was recorded a few times. The J gene is TRBJ2-7, the V gene TRBV7-9; TRBD1 agrees at 7 bases. CDR3 length: 16 amino acids. V lost 5 bases and J lost 4; bases outside the gene matches: 14. CDR1 and CDR2 from the germline V gene are SEHNR and FQNEAQ (reference sequence). The CDR3: CASSTKGDSKGYEQYF. The CDR3 nucleotides are TGTGCCAGCAGCACAAAGGGGGACAGCAAGGGTTACGAGCAGTACTTC.

There are a few counts of this clone. This chain joins TRBV7-9 and TRBJ1-2; D call uncertain. Per the germline V gene, CDR1 is SEHNR and CDR2 is FQNEAQ (reference sequence). This CDR3 contains 13 residues. Trimming pared 4 bases from V and 3 bases from J, leaving 9 bases between. The CDR3 DNA is TGTGCCAGCAGCTATGTCTCAGACTATGGCTACACCTTC. Translated: CASSYVSDYGYTF.

This chain links TRBV28 with TRBJ2-3; D is ambiguous. Looked up from germline, CDR1 is MDHEN and CDR2 is SYDVKM. This CDR3 has 14 residues. Trimming cost V 3 bases and J 2 bases, with 9 bases left between them. This CDR3 is CASSFGSNTDTQYF. CDR3 nucleotides: TGTGCCAGCAGTTTCGGCAGTAACACAGATACGCAGTATTTT.

This clone appeared a single time. This sequence joins TRBV10-3 and TRBJ2-2; D is possibly TRBD1 or TRBD2 (5 bases each). The CDR3 length is 16 residues. V dropped 1 base and J dropped 7 bases, with 16 bases sitting between them. Germline V gene sequence: CDR1 ENHRY, CDR2 SYGVKD. The DNA of the CDR3 is TGTGCCATCAGTGAGTTGGGGGACCGCGGGCTCGGGGAGCTGTTTTTT. This sequence encodes CAISELGDRGLGELFF.

The chain is built from TRBV9 and TRBJ2-7; D gene unclear. The V end was cut by 0 bases, the J end by 2 bases, with 6 bases between. The CDR3 is 13 residues long. Germline V gene lookup returns CDR1 SGDLS and CDR2 YYNGEE. The CDR3 reads CASSVGAAYEQYF. For the CDR3, the DNA is TGTGCCAGCAGCGTAGGCGCAGCCTACGAGCAGTACTTC.

Only one count was recorded for this clone. The chain recombines TRBV2 with TRBJ2-3; 13 nucleotides line up with TRBD2. This CDR3 is 15 amino acids long. Germline loops: CDR1 SNHLY, CDR2 FYNNEI. V was pared by 7 bases and J by 6 bases, with 7 bases of the junction left unmatched. The CDR3: CASMTSGGNVDTQYF. The CDR3 DNA reads TGTGCCAGCATGACTAGCGGGGGGAATGTGGATACGCAGTATTTT.

The genes are TRBV2 and TRBJ1-4; D is unclear. The CDR3 covers 11 residues. Trimming took off 8 bases at V and 7 bases at J, with 8 bases between the two ends. CDR1 SNHLY and CDR2 FYNNEI come from the germline V gene. Here the CDR3 DNA reads TGTGCCAGCTTAGCCGGTGAAAAACTGTTTTTT. Translating gives CASLAGEKLFF.

In this sample, this clone turned up a few times. The V gene is TRBV7-9, the J gene TRBJ2-7; the D is unclear. The CDR3 is 12 residues long. With 5 bases removed from V and 6 bases from J, the gap between germline ends came to 11 bases. The V gene's germline CDR1 is SEHNR and CDR2 FQNEAQ (reference sequence). CDR3 DNA: TGTGCCAGCAGCGGACCGGATGGCGAGCAGTACTTC. It translates to CASSGPDGEQYF.

This clone was counted between two and nine times. The chain couples TRBV29-1 to TRBJ2-1; D remains unclear. Germline values: CDR1 SQVTM, CDR2 ANQGSEA. The CDR3 loop spans 12 amino acids. V lost 0 bases, J lost 4 bases, and 4 bases lay in between. CDR3 bases: TGCAGCGTTGAAGAGGTTTACAATGAGCAGTTCTTC. It specifies CSVEEVYNEQFF.

The V gene is TRBV2, the J gene TRBJ2-7, with D possibly matching TRBD1 (5 bases). Germline V gives CDR1 SNHLY, CDR2 FYNNEI. The CDR3 runs 10 residues. V gave up 6 bases and J gave up 7 bases, with 7 bases separating them. In DNA form, the CDR3 reads TGTGCCAGCAGGCGGACAGAGCAGTACTTC. Translating it yields CASRRTEQYF. Full variable domain (outside the CDR3, taken from reference TRBV2 and TRBJ2-7): EPEVTQTPSHQVTQMGQEVILRCVPISNHLYFYWYRQILGQKVEFLVSFYNNEISEKSEIFDDQFSVERPDGSNFTLKIRSTKLEDSAMYFCASRRTEQYFGPGTRLTVT.

The rearrangement joins TRBV29-1 to TRBJ1-2; no reliable D call. The germline V gene has CDR1 SQVTM and CDR2 ANQGSEA. This CDR3 is 11 amino acids long. V lost 7 bases and J lost 8, with 14 bases in between. This chain's CDR3 is CSAIDRLGYTF. CDR3 sequence (DNA): TGCAGCGCCATAGACCGGCTAGGCTACACCTTC.

V and J are TRBV5-6 and TRBJ2-3, with a possible D match to TRBD2 (7 bases). V gave up 0 bases and J gave up 4 bases, with 15 bases separating them. The CDR3 contains 16 residues. The V gene's germline CDR1 is SGHDT and CDR2 YYEEEE. CDR3 sequence: CASSLAGQGRADTQYF. For the CDR3, the DNA is TGTGCCAGCAGCTTGGCAGGCCAGGGGAGGGCAGATACGCAGTATTTT.

This clone was observed a few times. The V and J genes are TRBV7-3 and TRBJ1-4; possibly TRBD1 for D (6 bases). The V end was cut by 4 bases, the J end by 8 bases, with 23 bases between. CDR1 and CDR2 (germline): SGHTA, FQGTGA. The CDR3 runs 17 residues. This chain's CDR3 is CASSSTGPGGMEEKLFF. As DNA, the CDR3 is TGTGCCAGCAGCTCCACAGGGCCCGGCGGGATGGAAGAAAAACTGTTTTTT.

A few counts support this clone. V usage is TRBV14 and J usage is TRBJ2-3, with no clear D. Trimming took 3 bases from V and 3 from J, leaving 22 bases between them. The CDR3 spans 18 residues. From germline, CDR1 is SGHDN and CDR2 FVKESK. The CDR3 DNA sequence: TGTGCCAGCAGCCACACATCCTCCACAGCTTACCTGACAGATACGCAGTATTTT. Encoded protein: CASSHTSSTAYLTDTQYF. Variable domain in full (rest from reference TRBV14 and TRBJ2-3): EAGVTQFPSHSVIEKGQTVTLRCDPISGHDNLYWYRRVMGKEIKFLLHFVKESKQDESGMPNNRFLAERTGGTYSTLKVQPAELEDSGVYFCASSHTSSTAYLTDTQYFGPGTRLTVL.

This clone has only a few counts. The chain links TRBV27 to TRBJ2-7; a weak D match, TRBD2 (6 bases). The CDR3 totals 13 residues. V lost 0 bases and J 7 bases, leaving 10 bases between the germline ends. Germline values: CDR1 MNHEY, CDR2 SMNVEV (reference sequence). CDR3 in amino acids: CASSLSYGGEQYF. For the CDR3, the DNA is TGTGCCAGCAGTTTATCGTATGGAGGGGAGCAGTACTTC.